The clone carrying this T cell receptor beta chain has just a few counts. What it binds is not known. The data were obtained in a study of T cells after yellow fever vaccination. Whole-study context: SMART-Seq v4 Ultra Low Input handled preparation of low-cell-number fractions. Findings and caveats of the study: Boosting was followed by the reappearance of most primary-vaccination clones (around 95% CD4, more than 70% CD8).

A single record per CDR3 protein comes from TCRdb applying MiXCR to the 5' RACE reads. The data hold 130,000 or so distinct CDR3 sequences, with over 12% observed a single time. This CDR3 has 15 residues. V gave up 2 bases and J gave up 5 bases, with 13 bases separating them. From germline, CDR1 is MNHEY and CDR2 SVGEGT. The receptor's source is a man younger than 30 who received the YFV17D yellow fever vaccine. The input for sequencing was CD8+ T cells sorted from PBMCs, taken 5 days after the yellow fever booster vaccination. The chain joins TRBV6-2 or TRBV6-3 to TRBJ1-5; possible D gene TRBD1, 5 bases. This CDR3 reads CASSYLKGFHQPQHF. The CDR3 DNA is TGTGCCAGCAGTTACCTCAAGGGGTTTCATCAGCCCCAGCATTTT.